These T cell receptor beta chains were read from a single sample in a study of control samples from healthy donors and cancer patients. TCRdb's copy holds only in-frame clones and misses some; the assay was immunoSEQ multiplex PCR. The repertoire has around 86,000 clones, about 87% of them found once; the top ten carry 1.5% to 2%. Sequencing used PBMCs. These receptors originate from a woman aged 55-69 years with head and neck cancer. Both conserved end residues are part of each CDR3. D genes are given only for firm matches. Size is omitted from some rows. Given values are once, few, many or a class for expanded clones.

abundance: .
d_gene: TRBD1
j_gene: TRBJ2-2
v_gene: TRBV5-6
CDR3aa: CASSLYRGLWGTGELFF
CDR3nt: TGTGCCAGCAGCTTGTACAGGGGATTATGGGGCACCGGGGAGCTGTTTTTT

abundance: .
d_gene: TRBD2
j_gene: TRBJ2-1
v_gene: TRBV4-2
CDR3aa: CASSSRLAGGSEQFF
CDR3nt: TGTGCCAGCAGCTCAAGACTAGCGGGAGGGAGTGAGCAGTTCTTC

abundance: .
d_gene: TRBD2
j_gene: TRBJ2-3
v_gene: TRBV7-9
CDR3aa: CASGPRGLASTDTQYF
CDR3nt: TGTGCCAGCGGCCCGAGAGGACTAGCGAGCACAGATACGCAGTATTTT

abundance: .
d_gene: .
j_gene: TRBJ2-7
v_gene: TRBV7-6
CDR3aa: CASSPHPVDGYEQYF
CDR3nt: TGTGCCAGCAGCCCCCACCCCGTTGACGGGTACGAGCAGTACTTC

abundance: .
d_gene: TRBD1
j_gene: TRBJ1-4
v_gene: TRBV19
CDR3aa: CASRRQGLNEKLFF
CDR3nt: TGTGCCAGTAGGCGACAGGGGCTTAATGAAAAACTGTTTTTT

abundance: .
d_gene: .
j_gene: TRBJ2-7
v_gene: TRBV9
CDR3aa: CASSVGQGSVYEQYF
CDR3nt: TGTGCCAGCAGCGTAGGCCAGGGGTCTGTGTACGAGCAGTACTTC

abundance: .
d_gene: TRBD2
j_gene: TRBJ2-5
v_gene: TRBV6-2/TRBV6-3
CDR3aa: CASSAQLAGWQETQYF
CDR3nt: TGTGCCAGCAGTGCCCAACTAGCGGGCTGGCAAGAGACCCAGTACTTC

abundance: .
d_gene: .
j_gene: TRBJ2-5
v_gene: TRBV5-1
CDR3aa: CASSLVVGLRNQETQYF
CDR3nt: TGCGCCAGCAGCCTCGTTGTGGGCCTCAGGAACCAAGAGACCCAGTACTTC

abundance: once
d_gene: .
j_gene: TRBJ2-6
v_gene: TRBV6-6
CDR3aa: CASSTAASGANVLTF
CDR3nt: TGTGCCAGCAGCACCGCGGCCTCTGGGGCCAACGTCCTGACTTTC

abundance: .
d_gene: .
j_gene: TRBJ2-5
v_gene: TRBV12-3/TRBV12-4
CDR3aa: CASSPSTEETQYF
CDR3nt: TGTGCCAGCAGTCCGAGTACAGAGGAGACCCAGTACTTC

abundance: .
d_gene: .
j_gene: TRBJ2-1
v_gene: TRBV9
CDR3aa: CASSVGGMDEQFF
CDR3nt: TGTGCCAGCAGCGTAGGAGGCATGGATGAGCAGTTCTTC

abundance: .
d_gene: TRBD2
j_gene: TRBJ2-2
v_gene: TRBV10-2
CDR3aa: CASSGASGVTGELFF
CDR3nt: TGCGCCAGCAGTGGGGCTAGCGGCGTCACCGGGGAGCTGTTTTTT

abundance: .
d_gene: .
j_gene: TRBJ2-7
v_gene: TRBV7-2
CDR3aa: CASSSGQDPGEQYF
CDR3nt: TGTGCCAGCAGCTCAGGCCAGGACCCCGGCGAGCAGTACTTC

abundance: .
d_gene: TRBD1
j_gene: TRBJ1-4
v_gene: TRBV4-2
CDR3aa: CASSQDRTGLKLFF
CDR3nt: TGTGCCAGCAGCCAAGATCGGACAGGGCTGAAACTGTTTTTT

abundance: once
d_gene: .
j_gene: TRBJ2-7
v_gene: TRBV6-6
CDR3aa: CASSYSPEAGSYEQYF
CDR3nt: TGTGCCAGCAGTTACTCTCCGGAGGCCGGGTCCTACGAGCAGTACTTC

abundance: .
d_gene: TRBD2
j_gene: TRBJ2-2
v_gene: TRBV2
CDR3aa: CASSELAGVGTGELFF
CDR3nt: TGTGCCAGCAGCGAATTAGCGGGCGTGGGCACCGGGGAGCTGTTTTTT

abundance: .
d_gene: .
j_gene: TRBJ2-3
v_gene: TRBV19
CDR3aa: CASSPGNTQYF
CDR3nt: TGTGCCAGTAGTCCCGGGAATACGCAGTATTTT

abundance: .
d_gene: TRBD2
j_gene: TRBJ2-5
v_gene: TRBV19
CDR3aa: CASRQTRASGQETQYF
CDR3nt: TGTGCCAGTAGACAAACCAGGGCTAGCGGCCAAGAGACCCAGTACTTC

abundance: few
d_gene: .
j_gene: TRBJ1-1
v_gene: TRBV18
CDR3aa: CASSPTGRNTEAFF
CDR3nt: TGTGCCAGCTCACCAACAGGGAGGAACACTGAAGCTTTCTTT

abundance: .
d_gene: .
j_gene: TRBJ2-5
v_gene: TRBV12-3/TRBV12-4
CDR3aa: CASSLEGETQYF
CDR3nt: TGTGCCAGCAGTTTGGAAGGAGAGACCCAGTACTTC

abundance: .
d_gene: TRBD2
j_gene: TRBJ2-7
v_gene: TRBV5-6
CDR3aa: CASSRREGRGEQYF
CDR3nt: TGTGCCAGCAGCCGACGGGAGGGCCGGGGCGAGCAGTACTTC

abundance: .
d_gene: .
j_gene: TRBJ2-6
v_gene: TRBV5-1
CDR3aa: CASSLWQFSGANVLTF
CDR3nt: TGCGCCAGCAGCTTGTGGCAATTCTCTGGGGCCAACGTCCTGACTTTC

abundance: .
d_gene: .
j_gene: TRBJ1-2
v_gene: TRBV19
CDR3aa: CASSIDNRQATYGYTF
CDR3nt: TGTGCCAGTAGTATAGATAACCGCCAGGCGACCTATGGCTACACCTTC

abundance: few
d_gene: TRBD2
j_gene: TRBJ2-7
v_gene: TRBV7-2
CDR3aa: CASSSVAGDVQYF
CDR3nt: TGTGCCAGCAGCTCTGTAGCGGGAGACGTGCAGTACTTC

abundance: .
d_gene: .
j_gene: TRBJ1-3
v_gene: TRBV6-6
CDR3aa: CASRDNDGNTIYF
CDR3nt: TGTGCCAGCAGGGATAATGATGGAAACACCATATATTTT

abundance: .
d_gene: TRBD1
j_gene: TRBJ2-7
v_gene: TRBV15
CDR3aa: CATSGRTGGTYEQYF
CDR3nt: TGTGCCACCAGCGGACGGACAGGGGGCACTTACGAGCAGTACTTC

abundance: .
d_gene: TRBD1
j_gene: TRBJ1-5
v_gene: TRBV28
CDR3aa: CASSPNTGGRYSNQPQHF
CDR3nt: TGTGCCAGCAGTCCGAATACAGGGGGCCGTTATAGCAATCAGCCCCAGCATTTT

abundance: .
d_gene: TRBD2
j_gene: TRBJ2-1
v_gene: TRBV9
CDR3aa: CASSVEGLAVYNEQFF
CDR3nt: TGTGCCAGCAGCGTAGAGGGACTAGCGGTATACAATGAGCAGTTCTTC

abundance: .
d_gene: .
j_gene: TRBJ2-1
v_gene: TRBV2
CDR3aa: CASDRKIRGEADSYNEQFF
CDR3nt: TGTGCCAGCGACAGAAAGATCCGCGGGGAGGCCGACTCCTACAATGAGCAGTTCTTC

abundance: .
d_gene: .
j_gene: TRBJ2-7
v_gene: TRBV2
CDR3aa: CASSPLLGEQYF
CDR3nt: TGTGCCAGCAGTCCTCTATTAGGCGAGCAGTACTTC

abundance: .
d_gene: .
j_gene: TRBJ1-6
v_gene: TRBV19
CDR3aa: CASGPLEGNNSPLHF
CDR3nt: TGTGCCAGTGGCCCGTTAGAAGGAAATAATTCACCCCTCCACTTT